This T cell receptor (beta chain) was recovered during a study of T-cell memory formation after mild COVID-19. Study details: TCR clusters largely stayed donor specific.

This clonotype was seen more than once but under ten times. The antigen remains unidentified. Points from the study as a whole: Second-wave clones reaching peak frequency on day 37 lacked confirmed SARS-CoV-2 specificity. While clones contracting from day 15 to 85 were balanced between CD4 and CD8, later expanders leaned CD4+. CD4+ clones that contracted lay mainly in CM and EM; CD8+ ones lay in EMRA.

Using its own MiXCR run on the 5' RACE reads, TCRdb lists one record per CDR3 protein. The sample holds a few hundred thousand distinct CDR3 sequences; approximately 8.4% are singletons and the top ten take around a fifth. Germline values: CDR1 SQVTM, CDR2 ANQGSEA. V lost 6 bases, J lost 5 bases, and 3 bases stayed unmatched. CDR3 length equals 12 residues. This TCR came from a man between 18 and 35 years old who had mild COVID-19 (a few samples of this study predate the infection). Cell type and time point are not known. The chain links TRBV29-1 to TRBJ2-2; 7 bases map to TRBD1. The sequenced material came from PBMCs or a T cell subset sorted from them (not recorded which). CDR3 coding DNA: TGCAGCGTGTCAGGGGGAACCGGGGAGCTGTTTTTT. Translated: CSVSGGTGELFF.